This TCR beta chain was profiled in a study of shared clonotypes between healthy human individuals. Findings and caveats of the study: The rarefaction results pointed to incomplete sorted-subset sequencing despite large depth. The expectation was that sequencing depth would affect clonotype sharing among donors. Generally, naive subsets came out with larger estimated richness than memory subsets.

Genomic DNA (from each subset) was split evenly across several immunoSEQ plates. TCRdb's copy holds only in-frame clones and misses some; the assay was immunoSEQ multiplex PCR. The sample includes 2 million to 3 million clones, 80% to 95% seen only once; the top ten take more than 0.35%. Worth noting for this clone: Its antigen is still unknown.

This CDR3 has 15 residues. Germline V gene lookup returns CDR1 MDHEN and CDR2 SYDVKM. Trimming shortened V by 6 bases and J by 2 bases, and 16 bases separated the two germline ends. Sequences were obtained from naive CD4+ T cells from PBMCs. Indicated subset: CD45RA+ positively selected. The receptor was derived from a man aged 18 to 30 in good health. Some clones in this sample may be carry-over from other donors' samples. This chain joins TRBV28 and TRBJ1-2, with D possibly being TRBD1 (6 bases). CDR3 bases: TGTGCCAGCAGCGCCCAGGGGACTGTCAACTATGGCTACACCTTC. This codes for CASSAQGTVNYGYTF.